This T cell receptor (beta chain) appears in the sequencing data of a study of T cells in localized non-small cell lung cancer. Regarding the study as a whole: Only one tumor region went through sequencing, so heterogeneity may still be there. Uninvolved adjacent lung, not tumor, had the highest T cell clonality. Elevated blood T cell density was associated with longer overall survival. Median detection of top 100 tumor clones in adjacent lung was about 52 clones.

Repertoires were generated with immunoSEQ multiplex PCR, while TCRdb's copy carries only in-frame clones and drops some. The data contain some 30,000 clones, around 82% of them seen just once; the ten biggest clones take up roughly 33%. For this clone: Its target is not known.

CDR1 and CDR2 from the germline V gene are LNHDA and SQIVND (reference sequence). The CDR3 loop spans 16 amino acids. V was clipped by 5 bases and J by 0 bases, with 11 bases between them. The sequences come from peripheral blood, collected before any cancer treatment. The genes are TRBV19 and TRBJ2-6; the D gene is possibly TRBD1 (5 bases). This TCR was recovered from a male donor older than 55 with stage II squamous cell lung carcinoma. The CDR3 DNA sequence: TGTGCCAGTAGTCCGGCCAGGGTCTCTGGGGCCAACGTCCTGACTTTC. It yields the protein CASSPARVSGANVLTF.